The 8 T cell receptor beta chains below all came from one sample that was sequenced in a study of T cell responses to AZD1222 COVID-19 vaccine. Profiling relied on immunoSEQ multiplex PCR, and the TCRdb table lists in-frame clones only, not all of them. The sample lists 150,000 or so clones; roughly 87% were seen once. The specimen comprised peripheral blood, sampled 28 days after the second AZD1222 dose. The receptors were sampled from an adult who received the AZD1222 COVID-19 vaccine.

The V and J genes are TRBV6-5 and TRBJ1-5; maybe TRBD1 (6 bases). The CDR3 spans 14 residues. CDR1 is MNHEY and CDR2 is SVGAGI in the germline V gene. V dropped 8 bases and J dropped 3 bases, with 14 bases sitting between them. As DNA, the CDR3 is TGTGCCAGCGAAACGGACAGAATCAATCAGCCCCAGCATTTT. It is translated as CASETDRINQPQHF.

This clone was recorded a few times. The genes are TRBV7-2 and TRBJ2-1; maybe TRBD2 (5 bases). CDR3 length: 17 amino acids. CDR1 and CDR2 (germline): SGHTA, FQGNSA. V lost 1 base, J lost 7 bases, and 20 bases lay in between. CDR3 bases: TGTGCCAGCAGCTTAGAGGTAGGGCGGGCCGCCCTTAATGAGCAGTTCTTC. Translating gives CASSLEVGRAALNEQFF.

This clone is classed as medium-sized (0.01 to 0.1%). The rearrangement links TRBV6-2 or TRBV6-3 to TRBJ2-7; 8 bases line up with TRBD1. V shed 5 bases and J 8 bases; nucleotides not matched to a gene: 17. CDR3 length: 16 amino acids. Germline V gene sequence: CDR1 MNHEY, CDR2 SVGEGT. CDR3 in amino acids: CASSPPGDRSQKKQYF. The DNA of the CDR3 is TGTGCCAGCAGTCCCCCGGGGGACAGGTCCCAGAAGAAGCAGTACTTC.

The chain joins TRBV27 to TRBJ2-5, with D perhaps TRBD1 (6 bases). The CDR3 consists of 14 residues. With 3 bases removed from V and 0 bases from J, the gap between germline ends came to 8 bases. Germline CDR1 reads MNHEY; CDR2 reads SMNVEV (reference sequence). The CDR3 region has the DNA TGTGCCAGCAGTTTCCGGGACAACCAAGAGACCCAGTACTTC. This gives the protein CASSFRDNQETQYF.

The chain is built from TRBV11-1 and TRBJ2-5; no definite D call. The CDR3 totals 13 residues. The germline CDR1 and CDR2 sequences are SGHAT and FQDESV (reference sequence). The ends were cut back, 5 bases at V and 1 base at J, with 8 bases in the middle. For the CDR3, the DNA is TGTGCCAGCAGCCACCCCCCCCAAGAGACCCAGTACTTC. Its protein product is CASSHPPQETQYF.

V usage is TRBV7-2 and J usage is TRBJ1-5; weak D call: TRBD1 (6 bases). The germline V gene encodes CDR1 SGHTA and CDR2 FQGNSA. Trimming stripped 5 bases from V and 1 base from J, with 9 bases between. CDR3 length: 14 amino acids. The CDR3 reads CASSRGGSNQPQHF. CDR3 in DNA: TGTGCCAGCAGCCGGGGGGGCAGCAATCAGCCCCAGCATTTT.

The chain has TRBV6-2 or TRBV6-3 and TRBJ1-1; D remains unclear. V lost 0 bases and J lost 6, with 8 bases in between. The CDR3 totals 13 residues. Germline V gene sequence: CDR1 MNHEY, CDR2 SVGEGT. The CDR3 spells CASSYSRNPEAFF. The CDR3 nucleotides are TGTGCCAGCAGTTACTCGAGAAACCCTGAAGCTTTCTTT.

The chain combines TRBV7-8 with TRBJ1-5, with TRBD1 identical over 9 bases. V dropped 4 bases and J dropped 4; count of bases not matched to a gene: 2. The CDR3 has 14 residues. Germline CDR1 is SGHVS and CDR2 is FQNEAQ. Here the CDR3 reads CASSSDRGNQPQHF. DNA of the CDR3: TGTGCCAGCAGCTCCGACAGGGGGAATCAGCCCCAGCATTTT.